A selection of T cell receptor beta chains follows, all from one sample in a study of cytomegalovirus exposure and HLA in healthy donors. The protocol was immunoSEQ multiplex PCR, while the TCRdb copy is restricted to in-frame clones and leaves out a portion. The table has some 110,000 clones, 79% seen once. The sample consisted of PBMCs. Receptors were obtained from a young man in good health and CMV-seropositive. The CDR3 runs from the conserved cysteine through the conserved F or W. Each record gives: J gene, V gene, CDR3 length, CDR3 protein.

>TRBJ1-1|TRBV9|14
CASTLLGEGTEAFF
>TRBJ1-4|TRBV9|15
CASSADREYDEKLFF
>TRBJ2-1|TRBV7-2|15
CASRSGGSSYNEQFF
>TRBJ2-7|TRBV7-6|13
CASSLPGQGVVNF
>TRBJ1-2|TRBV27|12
CASRGQGGGYTF
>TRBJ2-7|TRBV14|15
CASSRFGGTTYEQYF
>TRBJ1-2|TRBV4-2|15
CASSQEGQGAYGYTF
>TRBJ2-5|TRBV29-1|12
CSHGKVKETQYF
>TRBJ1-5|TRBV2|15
CASSETGYPNQPQHF
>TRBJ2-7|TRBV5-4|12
CASSRTVDEQYF
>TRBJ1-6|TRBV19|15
CASSAGTLYNSPLHF
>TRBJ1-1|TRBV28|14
CASSYTPLNTEAFF
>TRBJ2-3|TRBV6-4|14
CASSVRARTDTQYF
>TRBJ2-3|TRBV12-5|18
CASGLLTLAGGSTDTQYF
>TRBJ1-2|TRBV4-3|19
CASSQDLGWGGVPSYGYTF
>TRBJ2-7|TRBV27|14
CASSHRADSYEQYF
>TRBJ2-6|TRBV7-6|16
CASSSRPVAGANGLTF
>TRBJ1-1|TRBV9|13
CASSVVQNTEAFF
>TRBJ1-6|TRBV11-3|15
CASSLDRGNNSPLHF
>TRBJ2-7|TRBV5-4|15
CASSHGTGPPREQYF
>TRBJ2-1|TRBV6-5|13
CASSYSQRNEQFF
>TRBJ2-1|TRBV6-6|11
CASSQYNEQFF
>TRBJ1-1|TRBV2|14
CASAGLTMNTEAFF
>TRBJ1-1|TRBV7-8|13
CASSLAQGVRAFF
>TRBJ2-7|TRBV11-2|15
CASRPRVFLAYEQYF
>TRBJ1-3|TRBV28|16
CASSLIGGIGGNTIYF
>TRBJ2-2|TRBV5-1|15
CASSPPDSYTGELFF
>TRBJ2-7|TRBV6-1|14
CASRKTGGLYEQYF
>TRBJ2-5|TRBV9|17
CASSPGQGSSSGETQYF
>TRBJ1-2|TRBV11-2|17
CASSLALYPQVNYGYTF
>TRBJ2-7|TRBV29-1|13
CSVDGPASGEQYF
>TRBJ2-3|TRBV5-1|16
CASSSKLAGEVDTQYF
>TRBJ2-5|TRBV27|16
CASSPLWGRSTETQYF